The clone carrying this TCR beta chain turned up a few times. Its specificity is unknown. The table came from immunoSEQ multiplex PCR; TCRdb's copy has only in-frame clones and leaves some out. The profile shows 13,000 or so clones, 68% of them singletons. This CDR3 contains 15 residues. Germline-derived CDR1 and CDR2 are SGHTS and YDEGEE. V was pared by 1 base and J by 2 bases, with 4 bases of the junction left unmatched. This sample is part of a study of CD4+ T cells in melanoma. Study-level results: CD8+ T cell, macrophage and B cell function reportedly correlated with neoantigen-specific CD4+ T cells. Reportedly, melanoma neoantigen-specific CD4+ T cells showed varied differentiation states.

The chain employs TRBV5-8 and TRBJ2-7; 9 nucleotides agree with TRBD2. This clonotype was sampled from a human donor with melanoma. What was sequenced was cells from a culture (not recorded whether cultured in vitro). In DNA, the CDR3 is TGTGCCAGCAGCTTGCCTAGCGGGGATACCTACGAGCAGTACTTC. It yields the protein CASSLPSGDTYEQYF.